This paragraph reports one T cell receptor (beta chain). Either two negative PCRs, clearance, or symptom resolution qualified Cohort 3 donors as recovered. Method: immunoSEQ multiplex PCR; TCRdb's copy keeps in-frame clones and lacks some. The sample yields under 450,000 clones, about 87% seen once. This specimen comes from a study of blood T cell repertoires in COVID-19. Across the study: Samples came from the United States, Italy and Spain, spanning acute and convalescent COVID-19. T cells, B-cell-depleted T cells, or PBMCs provided the cDNA or gDNA that served as material.

This receptor was obtained from a man younger than 45 who had recovered from COVID-19. Input material: PBMCs or T cells enriched from blood (not recorded which).

The CDR3 sequence is CASSLGAGDTGELFF. Written as DNA, the CDR3 is TGTGCCAGCAGCTTAGGAGCCGGGGACACCGGGGAGCTGTTTTTT. The chain employs TRBV7-9 and TRBJ2-2; D might be TRBD2 (5 bases). Per the germline V gene, CDR1 is SEHNR and CDR2 is FQNEAQ (reference sequence). CDR3 length equals 15 residues. The V end was cut by 1 base, the J end by 3 bases, with 9 bases between.